The sequence of this TCR beta chain was determined in a study of T-cell reconstitution after alpha-beta-depleted transplantation in children. Study results and limitations: Reportedly, alpha-beta T cells present about two months post-transplant originated from several hundred expanded clones of graft origin. T-cell counts and diversity at one year following transplant were attributed mainly to newly produced T cells.

Germline trimming cut 0 bases from V and 8 bases from J; bases unmatched to any gene: 5. CDR3 length: 13 amino acids. Per germline, CDR1 DFQATT and CDR2 SNEGSKA (reference sequence). Unique molecular identifiers were incorporated during preparation of the TCRbeta library. Each CDR3 protein gets one entry after TCRdb re-called the PCR reads with MiXCR. Here the sample spans around 370,000 distinct CDR3 sequences, under 20% being singletons. A remark on this clonotype: Its antigen is not identified.

This rearrangement joins TRBV20-1 to TRBJ2-7; 9 bases align to TRBD1. This sample comprised PBMCs, mostly from graft donor cells, obtained 360 days after TCRalphabeta/CD19-depleted stem cell transplant. The clonotype comes from a male patient aged 2 to 9 who had a stem cell transplant for acute lymphoblastic leukemia, so the T cells may come from the graft donor. The CDR3 reads CSAREGQGLKQYF. The CDR3 bases are TGCAGTGCTAGAGAGGGACAGGGTCTCAAGCAGTACTTC.